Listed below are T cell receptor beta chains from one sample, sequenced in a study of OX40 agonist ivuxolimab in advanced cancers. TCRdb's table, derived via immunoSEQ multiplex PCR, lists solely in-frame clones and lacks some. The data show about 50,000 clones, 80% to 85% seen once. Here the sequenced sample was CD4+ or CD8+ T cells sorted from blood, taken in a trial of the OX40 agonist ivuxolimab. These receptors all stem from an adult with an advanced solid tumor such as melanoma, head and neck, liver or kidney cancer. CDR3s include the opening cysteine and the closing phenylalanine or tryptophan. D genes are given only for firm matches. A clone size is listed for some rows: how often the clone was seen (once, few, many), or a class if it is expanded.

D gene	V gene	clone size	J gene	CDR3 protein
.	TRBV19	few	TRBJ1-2	CASSQGDYGYTF
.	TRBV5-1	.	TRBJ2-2	CASSATGSGELFF
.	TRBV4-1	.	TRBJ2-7	CASSPPTGRYGEQYF
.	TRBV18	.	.	CASSPPGPNTYEQYF
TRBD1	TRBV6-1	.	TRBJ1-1	CASSPSGGSNTEAFF
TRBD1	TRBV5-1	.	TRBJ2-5	CASSSGTAKETQYF
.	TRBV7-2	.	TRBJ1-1	CASSLVARGHGETEAFF
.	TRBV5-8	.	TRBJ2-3	CASSLGVLYGDTQYF
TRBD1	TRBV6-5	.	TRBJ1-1	CASSYYTGGGYTEAFF
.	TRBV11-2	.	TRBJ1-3	CASILSRSSGNTIYF
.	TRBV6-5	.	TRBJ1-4	CASKEGATNEKLFF
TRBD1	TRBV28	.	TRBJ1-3	CASRLAGQSTGNTIYF
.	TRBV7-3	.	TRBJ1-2	CASSLNGPYDGYTF
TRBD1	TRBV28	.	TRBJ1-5	CASSNLQLGTGDNQPQHF
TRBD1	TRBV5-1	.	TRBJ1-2	CASSPLQGTVGGYTF
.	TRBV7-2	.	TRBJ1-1	CASSQTTNTEAFF
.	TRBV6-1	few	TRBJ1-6	CASSGPLGSLHF
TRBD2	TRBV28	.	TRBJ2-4	CASGRGGSTNIQYF
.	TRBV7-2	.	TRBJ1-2	CASRLDRNYGYTF
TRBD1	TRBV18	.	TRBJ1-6	CASSHTGQGNSPLHF
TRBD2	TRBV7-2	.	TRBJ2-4	CASRSVLAGEEYF
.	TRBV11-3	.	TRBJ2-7	CASSLDGYEQYF
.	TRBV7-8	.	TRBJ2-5	CASGIGIGETQYF
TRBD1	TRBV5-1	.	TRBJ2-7	CASSLGGTGTYEQYF
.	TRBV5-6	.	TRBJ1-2	CASSFKFYGYTF
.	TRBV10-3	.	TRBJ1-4	CAISEGRGTSTNEKLFF
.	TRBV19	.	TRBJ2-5	CASTPRGRGEETQYF
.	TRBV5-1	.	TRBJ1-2	CASSLTDSYGYTF
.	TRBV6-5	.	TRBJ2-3	CASSYGGGGTDTQYF
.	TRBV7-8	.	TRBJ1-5	CASSLAAATGGQPQHF
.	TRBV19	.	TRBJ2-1	CASGQTIYNEQFF
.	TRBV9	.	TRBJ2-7	CASSVAQSYEQYF
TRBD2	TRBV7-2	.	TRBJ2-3	CASSFSGDGDTQYF
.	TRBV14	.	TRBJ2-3	CASSQDKRGAKADTQYF
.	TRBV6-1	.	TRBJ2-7	CASSGFSGDEQYF
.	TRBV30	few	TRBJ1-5	CAWSVRENQPQHF
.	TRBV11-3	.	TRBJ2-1	CASRETGPQFF
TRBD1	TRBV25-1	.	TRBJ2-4	CASSEYPLTGGAKNIQYF
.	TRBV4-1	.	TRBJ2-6	CASSQAFAGGANVLTF
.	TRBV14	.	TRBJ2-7	CASSQDHRAHEQYF
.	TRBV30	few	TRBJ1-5	CAWSTGGDQPQHF
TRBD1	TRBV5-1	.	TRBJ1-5	CASSLTGDINQPQHF
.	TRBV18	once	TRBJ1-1	CASSPGQNTEAFF